One sample yielded the 32 T cell receptor beta chains listed below, sequenced in a study of blood T cell repertoires in COVID-19. Method: immunoSEQ multiplex PCR; TCRdb's copy keeps in-frame clones and lacks some. The table includes more than 95,000 clones, around nine tenths detected once. Specimen: peripheral blood. These receptors originate from a human donor in a cohort sampled during active COVID-19.

The V gene is TRBV7-9, the J gene TRBJ2-3; 12 positions agree with TRBD1. This CDR3 has 19 amino acids. Germline lookup yields CDR1 SEHNR and CDR2 FQNEAQ (reference sequence). With 5 bases clipped from V and 3 bases from J, the junction kept 15 bases outside the gene matches. The CDR3 protein is CASSPSYGTGGVRTDTQYF. The CDR3 DNA reads TGTGCCAGCAGCCCTTCTTACGGGACAGGGGGCGTTCGGACAGATACGCAGTATTTT.

V is TRBV7-2 and J is TRBJ1-3, with 7 bases aligning to TRBD1. V shed 6 bases, J shed 0 bases, and the junction held 5 bases outside the gene matches. From germline, CDR1 is SGHTA and CDR2 FQGNSA. This CDR3 has 15 amino acids. CDR3 DNA sequence: TGTGCCAGCAGGAGTACAGGGGACTCTGGAAACACCATATATTTT. Translating it yields CASRSTGDSGNTIYF.

Only a few counts were recorded for this clone. The V call is TRBV3-1 (or the pseudogene TRBV3-2), the J call TRBJ1-2, with 7 positions matching TRBD1. V lost 7 bases, J lost 11 bases, and 13 bases stayed unmatched. The CDR3 length is 13 residues. CDR1 is LGHDT and CDR2 is YNNKEL in the germline V gene (reference sequence). The CDR3 is CASTSRGQKVYTF. As DNA, the CDR3 is TGTGCCAGCACCTCAAGGGGACAGAAAGTGTACACCTTC.

The V and J genes are TRBV5-1 and TRBJ2-4, with 9 positions matching TRBD1. With 3 bases clipped from V and 3 bases from J, the junction kept 7 bases outside the gene matches. Germline V lookup: CDR1 SGHRS, CDR2 YFSETQ. This CDR3 has 16 amino acids. Here the CDR3 reads CASSWRTGEDKNIQYF. CDR3 DNA sequence: TGCGCCAGCAGCTGGCGGACAGGGGAAGACAAAAACATTCAGTACTTC.

The chain links TRBV3-1 (or the pseudogene TRBV3-2) to TRBJ2-3; 9 positions agree with TRBD2. The V and J ends lost 4 bases and 2 bases, in that order; junction bases with no gene match: 7. The length of the CDR3 is 16 residues. CDR1 LGHDT and CDR2 YNNKEL come from the germline V gene (reference sequence). The CDR3 loop reads CASSPPGTSPTDTQYF. CDR3 DNA: TGTGCCAGCAGCCCCCCCGGGACTAGCCCCACAGATACGCAGTATTTT.

In nucleotides, the CDR3 is TGTGCCAGCAGTGAGATAGGGACAGGGTCTGGGGCCAACGTCCTGACTTTC. Protein sequence: CASSEIGTGSGANVLTF. This rearrangement joins TRBV25-1 to TRBJ2-6, with 9 nucleotides matching TRBD1. Germline V gives CDR1 MGHDK, CDR2 SYGVNS. J lost 1 base, V lost 3 bases, and 4 bases had no gene match. The CDR3 sequence is 17 residues long.

The rearrangement links TRBV4-1 to TRBJ1-6; the D gene is possibly TRBD1 (6 bases). Germline CDR1 and CDR2: MGHRA and YSYEKL. This CDR3 is 16 amino acids long. Trimming removed 1 base from V and 4 bases from J, with 11 bases in between. The CDR3 reads CASSQAPGDYNSPLHF. For the CDR3, the DNA is TGCGCCAGCAGCCAAGCCCCAGGGGATTATAATTCACCCCTCCACTTT.

This sequence joins TRBV6-5 and TRBJ2-1; 11 positions match TRBD2. Germline V gives CDR1 MNHEY, CDR2 SVGAGI. The CDR3 runs to 15 residues. The V and J ends lost 10 bases and 0 bases, in that order; junction bases with no gene match: 5. DNA of the CDR3: TGTGCCACCTCTAGCGGGGGGCCCTCCTACAATGAGCAGTTCTTC. This translates into CATSSGGPSYNEQFF.

The genes are TRBV19 and TRBJ2-7, with a possible D match to TRBD2 (6 bases). V was pared by 3 bases and J by 0 bases, with 9 bases between. CDR1 is LNHDA, CDR2 SQIVND, per germline (reference sequence). The CDR3 runs to 14 residues. CDR3 sequence (DNA): TGTGCCAGTAGTATGCGGGGAAGCTCCTACGAGCAGTACTTC. It specifies CASSMRGSSYEQYF.

The rearrangement links TRBV12-3 or TRBV12-4 to TRBJ2-3; the match to TRBD2 covers 8 bases. The V segment lost 6 bases and the J segment 4 bases; nucleotides outside the gene matches: 3. The CDR3 is made up of 13 amino acids. CDR3 bases: TGTGCCAGCAGGCGGGGGGTGGCAGATACGCAGTATTTT. The encoded protein is CASRRGVADTQYF.

This chain joins TRBV9 and TRBJ1-2; D possibly corresponds to TRBD1 (5 bases). The CDR3 extends over 14 amino acids. Trimming removed 2 bases from V and 4 bases from J, with 12 bases in between. The germline V gene encodes CDR1 SGDLS and CDR2 YYNGEE. CDR3 in amino acids: CASSVQGRGYGYTF. CDR3 nucleotide sequence: TGTGCCAGCAGCGTCCAGGGCAGAGGCTATGGCTACACCTTC.

The rearrangement uses TRBV11-2 and TRBJ1-1, with D hard to call. CDR1 and CDR2 from the germline V gene are SGHAT and FQNNGV. V lost 2 bases and J 4 bases, leaving 8 bases between the germline ends. This CDR3 has 13 amino acids. The chain's CDR3 is CASSLQVRTEAFF. The CDR3 DNA reads TGTGCCAGCAGCTTACAGGTTCGCACTGAAGCTTTCTTT.

This chain links TRBV6-5 with TRBJ2-7; D possibly corresponds to TRBD2 (6 bases). The CDR3 runs to 15 residues. The V and J ends lost 2 bases and 3 bases respectively, with 14 bases between them. Looked up from germline, CDR1 is MNHEY and CDR2 is SVGAGI. The CDR3 DNA follows: TGTGCCAGCAGTTACGGGGGGATTAAAAGCTACGAGCAGTACTTC. It yields the protein CASSYGGIKSYEQYF.

This chain uses TRBV7-2 with TRBJ2-1; 7 nucleotides align to TRBD1. The germline gives CDR1 SGHTA, CDR2 FQGNSA. The V segment lost 3 bases and the J segment 7 bases; nucleotides outside the gene matches: 9. This CDR3 has 15 residues. The CDR3 loop reads CASSFPGQILNEQFF. Written as DNA, the CDR3 is TGTGCCAGCAGCTTTCCGGGACAGATTTTGAATGAGCAGTTCTTC.

The V call is TRBV29-1, the J call TRBJ1-1; TRBD1 matches 9 bases. V was clipped by 4 bases and J by 6 bases; unmatched bases: 9. This CDR3 has 14 residues. CDR1 and CDR2 (germline): SQVTM, ANQGSEA. Here the CDR3 reads CSVGERDRVSEAFF. CDR3 DNA sequence: TGCAGCGTTGGCGAAAGGGACAGGGTCTCTGAAGCTTTCTTT.

The gene calls are TRBV6-5 and TRBJ1-6, with D hard to call. This CDR3 has 14 amino acids. Trimming removed 7 bases from V and 5 bases from J, with 12 bases in between. Germline-derived CDR1 and CDR2 are MNHEY and SVGAGI. The CDR3 region is CASTILEHNSPLHF. CDR3 DNA: TGTGCCAGCACCATCCTGGAGCATAATTCACCCCTCCACTTT.

The rearrangement links TRBV6-5 to TRBJ2-7, with TRBD2 identical over 8 bases. After removal of 2 bases from V and 3 bases from J, the junction contained 3 bases not matched to a gene. The CDR3 has 14 residues. CDR1 and CDR2 from the germline V gene are MNHEY and SVGAGI. The CDR3 DNA reads TGTGCCAGCAGTTACGGCACTAGCGGCTACGAGCAGTACTTC. As protein: CASSYGTSGYEQYF.

The chain uses TRBV15 and TRBJ2-7; tentative D call: TRBD1 (6 bases). The CDR3 runs to 17 residues. V shed 0 bases and J shed 1 base, with 16 bases lying between them. Per the germline V gene, CDR1 is LNHNV and CDR2 is YYDKDF (reference sequence). The DNA for the CDR3 is TGTGCCACCAGCAGAGACCTCGGACAGTTAGGATCCTACGAGCAGTACTTC. Translation: CATSRDLGQLGSYEQYF.

The rearrangement uses TRBV9 and TRBJ2-5; 11 bases map to TRBD1. The length of the CDR3 is 15 residues. Per germline, CDR1 SGDLS and CDR2 YYNGEE. The trim removed 3 bases at V and 5 bases at J, leaving 6 bases unmatched. CDR3 DNA sequence: TGTGCCAGCAGCGCCCGGGACAGGGGGACGGAGACCCAGTACTTC. Translation: CASSARDRGTETQYF.

The chain uses TRBV19 and TRBJ1-1; 12 positions agree with TRBD1. The CDR3 covers 16 residues. Trimming cost V 5 bases and J 3 bases; bases outside gene matches: 7. CDR1 LNHDA and CDR2 SQIVND come from the germline V gene (reference sequence). In nucleotides, the CDR3 is TGTGCCAGTAGTGTGGGACAGGGGGCAGGGTACACTGAAGCTTTCTTT. It translates to CASSVGQGAGYTEAFF.

The rearrangement joins TRBV7-3 to TRBJ2-2, with D possibly matching TRBD1 (7 bases). Deletions cut 10 bases from V and 4 bases from J, with 13 bases between. CDR3 length equals 13 residues. Germline V gene data show CDR1 as SGHTA and CDR2 as FQGTGA. DNA for the CDR3: TGTGCCACCTCCAGGGGGGTCACCGGGGAGCTGTTTTTT. This gives the protein CATSRGVTGELFF.

There are a few counts of this clone. The chain is built from TRBV29-1 and TRBJ2-5, with 12 bases aligning to TRBD2. The CDR3 loop spans 14 amino acids. Germline V lookup: CDR1 SQVTM, CDR2 ANQGSEA. V shed 7 bases and J 5 bases; nucleotides not matched to a gene: 8. CDR3 coding DNA: TGCAGCGCCGCCCCTAGCGGGGGGGTTGAGACCCAGTACTTC. Its protein product is CSAAPSGGVETQYF.

The rearrangement uses TRBV7-9 and TRBJ2-1; weak D call: TRBD1 (6 bases). CDR1 and CDR2 (germline): SEHNR, FQNEAQ (reference sequence). This CDR3 spans 15 amino acids. Trimming removed 1 base at V and 10 bases at J, with 17 bases between. Here the CDR3 reads CASSLGGGLVEEQFF. The DNA of the CDR3 is TGTGCCAGCAGCTTAGGAGGGGGTCTTGTGGAGGAGCAGTTCTTC.

J is TRBJ2-5 and V is TRBV10-3; D might be TRBD1 (8 bases). The V gene's germline CDR1 is ENHRY and CDR2 SYGVKD. The CDR3 has 14 amino acids. Deletions cut 6 bases from V and 1 base from J, with 12 bases between. CDR3 residues: CAIRAGTGQETQYF. In DNA, the CDR3 is TGTGCCATCAGAGCGGGGACAGGCCAAGAGACCCAGTACTTC.

V and J are TRBV29-1 and TRBJ2-1; possibly TRBD2 for D (6 bases). The germline gives CDR1 SQVTM, CDR2 ANQGSEA. This CDR3 comprises 12 residues. Deletions cut 8 bases from V and 8 bases from J, with 16 bases between. The CDR3 region has the DNA TGCAGCCCACTTACCAGGGAGGATGAGCAGTTCTTC. Translating it yields CSPLTREDEQFF.

The chain is built from TRBV27 and TRBJ2-7; 12 bases map to TRBD1. The CDR3 has 14 residues. Trimming cost V 5 bases and J 6 bases; bases outside gene matches: 5. CDR1 is MNHEY and CDR2 is SMNVEV in the germline V gene (reference sequence). The CDR3 loop reads CASSPGTGGVEQYF. CDR3 DNA sequence: TGTGCCAGCAGTCCCGGGACAGGGGGCGTCGAGCAGTACTTC.

J is TRBJ2-3 and V is TRBV7-6; 11 bases line up with TRBD1. The CDR3 runs 16 residues. V lost 0 bases to trimming and J lost 5 bases; unmatched junction nucleotides: 4. Germline loops: CDR1 SGHVS, CDR2 FNYEAQ. The CDR3 bases are TGTGCCAGCAGCTTAGCGCGGACAGGGGGCAGAGATACGCAGTATTTT. The encoded protein is CASSLARTGGRDTQYF.

This chain uses TRBV5-5 with TRBJ2-7; D not resolved. The germline V gene has CDR1 SGHKS and CDR2 YYEKEE (reference sequence). Trimming pared 0 bases from V and 1 base from J, leaving 11 bases between. This CDR3 contains 15 residues. The CDR3 DNA sequence: TGTGCCAGCAGCTTGGAATCCGGCAGGTCCTACGAGCAGTACTTC. Translating gives CASSLESGRSYEQYF.

V usage is TRBV3-1 (or the pseudogene TRBV3-2) and J usage is TRBJ1-2; D is possibly TRBD1 (5 bases). With 0 bases removed from V and 6 bases from J, the gap between germline ends came to 14 bases. The CDR3 extends over 15 amino acids. Germline CDR1 is LGHDT and CDR2 is YNNKEL (reference sequence). CDR3 residues: CASSQDTLGADGYTF. In DNA, the CDR3 is TGTGCCAGCAGCCAAGATACCTTAGGGGCGGATGGCTACACCTTC.

The chain has TRBV11-3 and TRBJ1-2; 8 positions match TRBD1. In germline, CDR1 is SGHNT, CDR2 YENEEA. This CDR3 is 13 amino acids long. V was clipped by 5 bases and J by 13 bases; unmatched bases: 12. The CDR3 loop is CASSRDRTSRGTF. The CDR3, as DNA: TGTGCCAGCAGCCGGGACAGGACCTCTCGTGGCACCTTC.

In DNA form, the CDR3 reads TGTGCCACCAGCAGAAGGGCGACAGAAGAGACCCAGTACTTC. Residues: CATSRRATEETQYF. V and J are TRBV15 and TRBJ2-5; possibly TRBD1 for D (5 bases). This CDR3 contains 14 residues. CDR1 is LNHNV and CDR2 is YYDKDF in the germline V gene (reference sequence). Trimming took off 2 bases at V and 3 bases at J, with 10 bases between the two ends. Supplemented by reference TRBV15 and TRBJ2-5, the full variable domain reads DAMVIQNPRYQVTQFGKPVTLSCSQTLNHNVMYWYQQKSSQAPKLLFHYYDKDFNNEADTPDNFQSRRPNTSFCFLDIRSPGLGDTAMYLCATSRRATEETQYFGPGTRLLVL.

The J gene is TRBJ1-6, the V gene TRBV7-9; D unresolved. The germline gives CDR1 SEHNR, CDR2 FQNEAQ (reference sequence). This CDR3 comprises 14 residues. Trimming took 2 bases from V and 5 from J, leaving 7 bases between them. CDR3 amino acids: CASSLRDNNSPLHF. Here the CDR3 DNA reads TGTGCCAGCAGCTTACGGGATAATAATTCACCCCTCCACTTT.